A single sample is the source of the 30 T cell receptor beta chains below, sequenced in a study of blood T cell repertoires in COVID-19. Method: immunoSEQ multiplex PCR; TCRdb's copy keeps in-frame clones and lacks some. This table holds 200,000 to 300,000 clones, around 84% found once. The sequenced sample was peripheral blood. The origin of the receptors is a woman aged 55-70 years with COVID-19, enrolled during active disease.

The genes are TRBV19 and TRBJ2-2; 10 bases fit TRBD2. The junction had 9 bases not matched to a gene; V was cut back by 7 bases and J by 4 bases. The germline V gene encodes CDR1 LNHDA and CDR2 SQIVND (reference sequence). The CDR3 loop spans 16 amino acids. The CDR3 reads CASTLEREGSTGELFF. CDR3 nucleotides: TGTGCCAGTACCCTGGAGCGGGAGGGAAGCACCGGGGAGCTGTTTTTT. Drawing the rest from reference TRBV19 and TRBJ2-2, the complete variable domain is DGGITQSPKYLFRKEGQNVTLSCEQNLNHDAMYWYRQDPGQGLRLIYYSQIVNDFQKGDIAEGYSVSREKKESFPLTVTSAQKNPTAFYLCASTLEREGSTGELFFGEGSRLTVL.

The V call is TRBV25-1, the J call TRBJ2-1; possible D gene TRBD2, 6 bases. V was trimmed by 1 base and J by 4 bases, leaving 14 bases between them. This CDR3 is 16 amino acids long. Germline CDR1 reads MGHDK; CDR2 reads SYGVNS. CDR3 DNA: TGTGCCAGCAGTGAATGGGCGGAGGGACTGTACAATGAGCAGTTCTTC. Residues: CASSEWAEGLYNEQFF.

The V call is TRBV6-4, the J call TRBJ2-1; 10 bases are a match to TRBD2. From germline, CDR1 is MRHNA and CDR2 SNTAGT. Trimming cost V 0 bases and J 5 bases; bases outside gene matches: 10. This CDR3 spans 18 amino acids. The CDR3 DNA reads TGTGCCAGCAGTGACTCGAGTCGCGCTAGCGGGAGACACAATGAGCAGTTCTTC. Translation: CASSDSSRASGRHNEQFF.

This rearrangement joins TRBV13 to TRBJ1-5; tentatively, D is TRBD1 (5 bases). Germline V CDR1 and CDR2: PRHDT, FYEKMQ (reference sequence). Trimming cost V 0 bases and J 7 bases, with 10 bases left between them. This CDR3 contains 14 residues. CDR3 sequence: CASSLGFQGQPQHF. The CDR3 region has the DNA TGTGCCAGCAGCTTAGGGTTTCAGGGCCAGCCCCAGCATTTT.

A single count supports this clone. V usage is TRBV7-2 and J usage is TRBJ2-3; 14 positions agree with TRBD2. The CDR3 runs 16 residues. V was clipped by 5 bases and J by 6 bases; unmatched bases: 7. Germline CDR1 SGHTA, CDR2 FQGNSA. CDR3 nucleotides: TGTGCCAGCAGCCCCCCGGGACTAGCGGGAGTGGATACGCAGTATTTT. This codes for CASSPPGLAGVDTQYF.

V is TRBV27 and J is TRBJ2-1; weak D call: TRBD1 (6 bases). This CDR3 region has 16 residues. V lost 2 bases to trimming and J lost 2 bases, with 13 bases between them. CDR1 is MNHEY and CDR2 is SMNVEV in the germline V gene (reference sequence). CDR3 in amino acids: CASSLPSRGPYNEQFF. The CDR3 DNA sequence: TGTGCCAGCAGTTTACCATCCAGGGGCCCCTACAATGAGCAGTTCTTC.

This clone came up a few times. The CDR3 DNA is TGTGCCAGCAGCTCCCGAGACAGGGTGTTCTCCTACGAGCAGTACTTC. It specifies CASSSRDRVFSYEQYF. This chain uses TRBV13 with TRBJ2-7; the match to TRBD1 covers 7 bases. Germline-derived CDR1 and CDR2 are PRHDT and FYEKMQ (reference sequence). CDR3 length equals 16 residues. The V gene end was trimmed by 4 bases and the J gene end by 0 bases; junction bases not matched to a gene: 9. The full variable domain, rest sourced from reference TRBV13 and TRBJ2-7, is AAGVIQSPRHLIKEKRETATLKCYPIPRHDTVYWYQQGPGQDPQFLISFYEKMQSDKGSIPDRFSAQQFSDYHSELNMSSLELGDSALYFCASSSRDRVFSYEQYFGPGTRLTVT.

V gene TRBV19 combines with J gene TRBJ2-5; D is undetermined. Trimming left V 2 bases short and J 7 bases short, with 5 bases between. This CDR3 comprises 11 residues. Germline CDR1 and CDR2: LNHDA and SQIVND (reference sequence). The CDR3 loop is CASSIRGTQYF. The DNA for the CDR3 is TGTGCCAGTAGTATAAGAGGGACCCAGTACTTC.

The CDR3 nucleotides are TGTGGGGGCTCGGACAGGGGGAACGGATTCACTGAAGCTTTCTTT. It yields the protein CGGSDRGNGFTEAFF. The chain links TRBV5-8 to TRBJ1-1, with TRBD1 matching over 10 bases. The germline CDR1 and CDR2 sequences are SGHTS and YDEGEE. This CDR3 is built from 15 residues.

This clone was detected only a few times. The V call is TRBV3-1 (or the pseudogene TRBV3-2), the J call TRBJ2-3; D not resolved. Germline values: CDR1 LGHDT, CDR2 YNNKEL (reference sequence). The CDR3 consists of 16 residues. With 1 base removed from V and 0 bases from J, the gap between germline ends came to 11 bases. The CDR3, as DNA: TGTGCCAGCAGCCAAGGGGCAGGTAGGAGCACAGATACGCAGTATTTT. Residues: CASSQGAGRSTDTQYF.

J is TRBJ2-3 and V is TRBV5-1; tentatively, D is TRBD2 (5 bases). There are 15 residues in the CDR3. Trimming removed 0 bases from V and 3 bases from J, with 11 bases in between. Germline CDR1 is SGHRS and CDR2 is YFSETQ. The CDR3 here is CASSLDPSSTDTQYF. The DNA of the CDR3 is TGCGCCAGCAGCTTGGACCCTAGCTCAACAGATACGCAGTATTTT.

The chain joins TRBV19 to TRBJ2-2; possible D gene TRBD1, 6 bases. The V gene lost 3 bases and the J gene lost 0 bases, with 11 bases spanning the gap. The CDR3 runs to 16 residues. Germline V CDR1 and CDR2: LNHDA, SQIVND (reference sequence). This CDR3 reads CASSMTRGTNTGELFF. CDR3 bases: TGTGCCAGTAGTATGACAAGGGGGACGAACACCGGGGAGCTGTTTTTT.

The chain has TRBV6-4 and TRBJ2-2; possibly TRBD1 for D (6 bases). Germline CDR1 and CDR2: MRHNA and SNTAGT. The ends were cut back, 5 bases at V and 3 bases at J, with 7 bases in the middle. CDR3 size: 13 residues. The CDR3 DNA reads as TGTGCCAGCAGTCAGGGGCACACCGGGGAGCTGTTTTTT. It yields the protein CASSQGHTGELFF.

This chain links TRBV18 with TRBJ2-3; 9 positions match TRBD2. Per the germline V gene, CDR1 is KGHSH and CDR2 is LQKENI. The J segment lost 3 bases and the V segment lost 0 bases, leaving 4 bases of the junction unmatched. CDR3 length equals 16 residues. Here the CDR3 reads CASSPPTAGGTDTQYF. The CDR3 region has the DNA TGTGCCAGCTCACCACCGACAGCGGGAGGTACAGATACGCAGTATTTT.

This clone appeared a few times. This chain links TRBV18 with TRBJ2-7; 11 positions match TRBD2. There are 15 residues in the CDR3. Germline CDR1 is KGHSH and CDR2 is LQKENI. With V trimmed by 1 base and J by 6 bases, 5 bases remained unmatched. Here the CDR3 reads CASSPLSGRALEQYF. CDR3 nucleotide sequence: TGTGCCAGCTCACCACTTAGCGGGAGGGCCCTCGAGCAGTACTTC.

The chain combines TRBV3-1 (or the pseudogene TRBV3-2) with TRBJ2-4; 12 bases fit TRBD1. J lost 8 bases, V lost 4 bases, and 9 bases had no gene match. Germline loops: CDR1 LGHDT, CDR2 YNNKEL (reference sequence). The CDR3 has 16 amino acids. The CDR3 is CASSPGWGQGAYIQYF. The CDR3 region has the DNA TGTGCCAGCAGCCCGGGGTGGGGACAGGGGGCATACATTCAGTACTTC.

The V gene is TRBV9, the J gene TRBJ2-5, with TRBD1 identical over 10 bases. There are 16 residues in the CDR3. After removal of 3 bases from V and 4 bases from J, the junction contained 9 bases not matched to a gene. In germline, CDR1 is SGDLS, CDR2 YYNGEE. This CDR3 is CASSATGTGARETQYF. The CDR3, as DNA: TGTGCCAGCAGCGCAACCGGGACAGGGGCTAGAGAGACCCAGTACTTC.

This clone came up once. The J gene is TRBJ1-5, the V gene TRBV4-2; TRBD1 matches at 9 bases. CDR1 and CDR2 from the germline V gene are LGHNA and YNFKEQ. The trim removed 4 bases at V and 6 bases at J, leaving 7 bases unmatched. The CDR3 is 15 residues long. CDR3 region: CASSRRQGVGQPQHF. CDR3 sequence (DNA): TGTGCCAGCAGCCGGAGACAGGGGGTAGGTCAGCCCCAGCATTTT.

The chain uses TRBV28 and TRBJ1-6; TRBD1 matches at 8 bases. This CDR3 has 14 amino acids. Trimming removed 8 bases from V and 9 bases from J; junction bases left unmatched: 9. Germline CDR1 and CDR2: MDHEN and SYDVKM. CDR3 nucleotide sequence: TGTGCCAGCTGGACGACAGGGGAAGGTTCACCCCTCCACTTT. Protein sequence: CASWTTGEGSPLHF.

The V gene is TRBV29-1, the J gene TRBJ2-7, with TRBD1 as a possible D gene (6 bases). The CDR3 totals 12 residues. The V end lost 6 bases, the J end lost 2 bases, and 11 bases lay between the germline ends. Germline loops: CDR1 SQVTM, CDR2 ANQGSEA. CDR3 region: CSVTEGAYEQYF. As DNA, the CDR3 is TGCAGCGTAACAGAGGGGGCCTACGAGCAGTACTTC.

This rearrangement joins TRBV28 to TRBJ2-7, with 7 bases aligning to TRBD2. From germline, CDR1 is MDHEN and CDR2 SYDVKM. CDR3 length equals 11 residues. Trimming took 6 bases from V and 5 from J; bases not matched to a gene: 1. CDR3 in amino acids: CASRGGHEQYF. DNA for the CDR3: TGTGCCAGCAGGGGAGGGCACGAGCAGTACTTC.

CDR3 in DNA: TGCAGCGCTAGCGGATACAATGAGCAGTTCTTC. Translation gives CSASGYNEQFF. The chain has TRBV29-1 and TRBJ2-1; 7 bases match TRBD2. Germline CDR1 SQVTM, CDR2 ANQGSEA. The CDR3 has 11 amino acids. Trimming removed 7 bases from V and 4 bases from J; junction bases left unmatched: 1.

This rearrangement joins TRBV12-3 or TRBV12-4 to TRBJ1-5, with D uncertain. The ends were cut back, 2 bases at V and 6 bases at J, with 5 bases in the middle. CDR3 size: 12 residues. The CDR3 nucleotides are TGTGCCAGCAGTTTACCGGGTCAGCCCCAGCATTTT. This gives the protein CASSLPGQPQHF.

The sample holds one count of this clone. J is TRBJ2-1 and V is TRBV3-1 (or the pseudogene TRBV3-2); 7 bases match TRBD2. Germline values: CDR1 LGHDT, CDR2 YNNKEL (reference sequence). V lost 4 bases and J lost 8; bases outside the gene matches: 11. The CDR3 has 15 residues. For the CDR3, the DNA is TGTGCCAGCAGCCTCAGCGGGGCCGGGTCGGATGAGCAGTTCTTC. Its translation: CASSLSGAGSDEQFF.

The rearrangement links TRBV7-8 to TRBJ2-2; TRBD2 is a possible D gene (5 bases). V was shortened by 4 bases and J by 4 bases, with 28 bases between the two germline ends. The CDR3 runs 20 residues. Germline V gene sequence: CDR1 SGHVS, CDR2 FQNEAQ. The DNA for the CDR3 is TGTGCCAGCAGCTCTCGAGTAGTGAGCGGCCGACTTCCTATCACCGGGGAGCTGTTTTTT. Protein product: CASSSRVVSGRLPITGELFF.

This clone was seen a single time. The V gene is TRBV19, the J gene TRBJ1-5; 9 nucleotides line up with TRBD1. Germline V lookup: CDR1 LNHDA, CDR2 SQIVND (reference sequence). The CDR3 loop spans 15 amino acids. V trimming: 9 bases; J trimming: 9 bases; junction bases outside the gene matches: 15. The DNA of the CDR3 is TGTGCCAGCGATGCCCGGGACAGGGAATCTCGGCCCCAGCATTTT. It specifies CASDARDRESRPQHF. The full variable domain, completed using reference TRBV19 and TRBJ1-5, is DGGITQSPKYLFRKEGQNVTLSCEQNLNHDAMYWYRQDPGQGLRLIYYSQIVNDFQKGDIAEGYSVSREKKESFPLTVTSAQKNPTAFYLCASDARDRESRPQHFGDGTRLSIL.

The gene calls are TRBV5-1 and TRBJ2-2, with D possibly being TRBD2 (6 bases). This CDR3 spans 17 amino acids. The germline V and J ends were trimmed by 1 base and 5 bases, with 18 bases remaining between them. CDR1 is SGHRS and CDR2 is YFSETQ in the germline V gene. The CDR3 nucleotides are TGCGCCAGCAGCTTGAATGGGGCGGGGAGCCCGACCGGGGAGCTGTTTTTT. As protein: CASSLNGAGSPTGELFF.

This chain connects TRBV5-8 to TRBJ2-7, with 9 bases that match TRBD2. With 2 bases clipped from V and 6 bases from J, the junction kept 12 bases outside the gene matches. Germline CDR1 and CDR2: SGHTS and YDEGEE. The CDR3 totals 16 residues. The CDR3: CASSFGGLAGVFEQYF. CDR3 coding DNA: TGTGCCAGCAGCTTTGGCGGCTTAGCGGGAGTCTTCGAGCAGTACTTC.

This chain links TRBV28 with TRBJ1-5; D remains ambiguous. The germline CDR1 and CDR2 sequences are MDHEN and SYDVKM. CDR3 length: 15 amino acids. The V and J ends lost 9 bases and 0 bases respectively, with 15 bases between them. CDR3: CARNHRRLSNQPQHF. The CDR3 region has the DNA TGTGCCAGGAACCATAGAAGACTTAGCAATCAGCCCCAGCATTTT.

V gene TRBV9 combines with J gene TRBJ1-5; D is possibly TRBD1 (5 bases). The CDR3 totals 16 residues. CDR1 is SGDLS, CDR2 YYNGEE, per germline. V lost 4 bases and J lost 5, with 19 bases in between. The CDR3 loop is CASSPSGGYKDQPQHF. Written as DNA, the CDR3 is TGTGCCAGCAGCCCCTCGGGGGGTTATAAGGATCAGCCCCAGCATTTT.